The 27 T cell receptor beta chains below come from one sample, sequenced in a study of blood T cells in healthy people across ages. Together with a sample-barcoded 5' primer, a J-beta primer mix was included in a second PCR lasting roughly 6 to 12 cycles. TCRdb re-called the 5' RACE reads with MiXCR, one entry per CDR3 protein. Of fewer than 900,000 distinct CDR3 sequences in the sample, 43% were seen once. What was sequenced was blood. Receptors were obtained from a woman aged 55-70 years in good health.

The gene calls are TRBV11-2 and TRBJ2-1; possibly TRBD2 for D (6 bases). Germline V gene sequence: CDR1 SGHAT, CDR2 FQNNGV. The CDR3 is 14 amino acids. The V and J ends lost 1 base and 7 bases respectively, with 11 bases between them. The CDR3 DNA reads as TGTGCCAGCAGCTTAGGGGGGGATGTGAATGAGCAGTTCTTC. Its translation: CASSLGGDVNEQFF.

This clonotype has a handful of counts. The chain employs TRBV10-3 and TRBJ1-4, with 10 nucleotides matching TRBD1. Trimming cost V 6 bases and J 8 bases; bases outside gene matches: 9. Per germline, CDR1 ENHRY and CDR2 SYGVKD. The CDR3 is made up of 15 amino acids. This CDR3 reads CAISGTGTGVEKLFF. The CDR3 coding sequence is TGTGCCATCAGCGGAACCGGGACAGGGGTCGAAAAACTGTTTTTT.

The chain employs TRBV5-1 and TRBJ2-1; 8 nucleotides line up with TRBD1. CDR1 and CDR2 (germline): SGHRS, YFSETQ. V lost 3 bases to trimming and J lost 10 bases; unmatched junction nucleotides: 9. The CDR3 is 14 amino acids. CDR3 nucleotides: TGCGCCAGCAGCTACGGACAGGGATGGGACGAGCAGTTCTTC. The encoded protein is CASSYGQGWDEQFF. The variable domain in full, with the rest retrieved from reference TRBV5-1 and TRBJ2-1, is KAGVTQTPRYLIKTRGQQVTLSCSPISGHRSVSWYQQTPGQGLQFLFEYFSETQRNKGNFPGRFSGRQFSNSRSEMNVSTLELGDSALYLCASSYGQGWDEQFFGPGTRLTVL.

The rearrangement uses TRBV6-5 and TRBJ2-7; the D is unclear. Germline assignment: CDR1 MNHEY and CDR2 SVGAGI. The CDR3 is made up of 14 amino acids. V was trimmed by 6 bases and J by 2 bases, leaving 14 bases between them. The CDR3 DNA follows: TGTGCCAGCAGCAAAGACCCAAATCCCTACGAGCAGTACTTC. Residues: CASSKDPNPYEQYF.

The chain combines TRBV7-9 with TRBJ1-3; D call uncertain. The germline CDR1 and CDR2 sequences are SEHNR and FQNEAQ (reference sequence). Trimming pared 7 bases from V and 0 bases from J, leaving 16 bases between. This CDR3 comprises 16 residues. The CDR3 region has the DNA TGTGCCAGCATGAATTCGGGCCTACACTCTGGAAACACCATATATTTT. Translated: CASMNSGLHSGNTIYF.

This chain links TRBV7-2 with TRBJ2-7; 7 nucleotides match TRBD2. The CDR3 has 14 amino acids. J lost 5 bases, V lost 7 bases, and 11 bases had no gene match. Looked up from germline, CDR1 is SGHTA and CDR2 is FQGNSA. The CDR3 coding sequence is TGTGCCAGCATCGTGGGCGGGAGTGTCGACGAGCAGTACTTC. Amino acids: CASIVGGSVDEQYF.

This clonotype was seen only a few times. The V and J genes are TRBV9 and TRBJ2-5; TRBD2 matches 7 bases. From germline, CDR1 is SGDLS and CDR2 YYNGEE. The CDR3 is 16 amino acids. The ends lost 0 bases at V and 3 bases at J; junction bases unmatched: 8. In nucleotides, the CDR3 is TGTGCCAGCAGCGTAGCTGCGATGGCGGGAGAAGAGACCCAGTACTTC. Translated: CASSVAAMAGEETQYF.

The chain combines TRBV7-9 with TRBJ1-6; D is uncertain. The CDR3 is made up of 15 amino acids. V dropped 0 bases and J dropped 9 bases, with 12 bases sitting between them. Germline-derived CDR1 and CDR2 are SEHNR and FQNEAQ (reference sequence). CDR3 sequence reads: CASSLAGALSSPLHF. The DNA of the CDR3 is TGTGCCAGCAGCTTAGCAGGTGCCCTGAGTTCACCCCTCCACTTT.

Of note for this clonotype: A junction boundary mismatches the germline segment, possibly from a read error. The gene calls are TRBV18 and TRBJ2-5, with unresolved D. CDR3 length equals 13 residues. CDR1 and CDR2 (germline): KGHSH, LQKENI. The CDR3 loop is CTSSPEAVNEQYF. In nucleotides, the CDR3 is TGTACCAGCTCACCCGAGGCCGTCAATGAGCAGTACTTC.

The DNA for the CDR3 is TGTGCCAGCAGCTCGGGACGGGGGGTCGGTGGCTACACCTTC. Translation: CASSSGRGVGGYTF. V and J are TRBV13 and TRBJ1-2; tentatively, D is TRBD1 (5 bases). V dropped 4 bases and J dropped 7 bases, with 16 bases sitting between them. Germline CDR1 is PRHDT and CDR2 is FYEKMQ (reference sequence). This CDR3 contains 14 residues. The complete variable domain, with remaining parts taken from reference TRBV13 and TRBJ1-2, reads AAGVIQSPRHLIKEKRETATLKCYPIPRHDTVYWYQQGPGQDPQFLISFYEKMQSDKGSIPDRFSAQQFSDYHSELNMSSLELGDSALYFCASSSGRGVGGYTFGSGTRLTVV.

The rearrangement uses TRBV20-1 and TRBJ2-7; no definite D call. V lost 5 bases and J 3 bases, leaving 11 bases between the germline ends. CDR3 size: 12 residues. CDR1 and CDR2 from the germline V gene are DFQATT and SNEGSKA (reference sequence). The CDR3 DNA sequence: TGCAGTGCTGCAGGCCCTAGCTACGAGCAGTACTTC. It is translated as CSAAGPSYEQYF.

This clonotype was counted only a few times. The chain joins TRBV5-1 to TRBJ1-2; D gene unclear. The germline V gene encodes CDR1 SGHRS and CDR2 YFSETQ. The CDR3 spans 14 residues. V was shortened by 0 bases and J by 0 bases, with 6 bases between the two germline ends. CDR3 residues: CASSLEPANYGYTF. Here the CDR3 DNA reads TGCGCCAGCAGCTTGGAGCCGGCTAACTATGGCTACACCTTC.

This clonotype was recorded many times. The rearrangement uses TRBV28 and TRBJ2-2, with 8 positions matching TRBD2. The V gene end was trimmed by 6 bases and the J gene end by 6 bases; junction bases not matched to a gene: 9. The CDR3 is 15 residues long. Per the germline V gene, CDR1 is MDHEN and CDR2 is SYDVKM. CDR3 sequence reads: CASSLGLGEAGELFF. As DNA, the CDR3 is TGTGCCAGCAGCCTGGGACTAGGAGAGGCCGGGGAGCTGTTTTTT. Looking up the rest from reference TRBV28 and TRBJ2-2 gives the full variable domain: DVKVTQSSRYLVKRTGEKVFLECVQDMDHENMFWYRQDPGLGLRLIYFSYDVKMKEKGDIPEGYSVSREKKERFSLILESASTNQTSMYLCASSLGLGEAGELFFGEGSRLTVL.

The gene calls are TRBV2 and TRBJ1-2, with 8 positions matching TRBD1. The CDR3 runs to 12 residues. The germline gives CDR1 SNHLY, CDR2 FYNNEI. V shed 8 bases and J 4 bases; nucleotides not matched to a gene: 3. This CDR3 reads CASLGTGYGYTF. CDR3 in DNA: TGTGCCAGCCTTGGGACAGGCTATGGCTACACCTTC. The entire variable domain, with the rest obtained from reference TRBV2 and TRBJ1-2, is as follows: EPEVTQTPSHQVTQMGQEVILRCVPISNHLYFYWYRQILGQKVEFLVSFYNNEISEKSEIFDDQFSVERPDGSNFTLKIRSTKLEDSAMYFCASLGTGYGYTFGSGTRLTVV.

This clonotype was detected ten times or more. The rearrangement joins TRBV4-2 to TRBJ1-5; D gene unclear. Trimming took off 2 bases at V and 3 bases at J, with 14 bases between the two ends. The CDR3 is made up of 16 amino acids. Germline CDR1 and CDR2: LGHNA and YNFKEQ. The CDR3 protein is CASSQYPKGINQPQHF. The DNA of the CDR3 is TGTGCCAGCAGCCAATATCCGAAAGGGATCAATCAGCCCCAGCATTTT.

V and J are TRBV5-8 and TRBJ1-2; 7 bases fit TRBD1. The CDR3 has 14 amino acids. The germline V gene encodes CDR1 SGHTS and CDR2 YDEGEE. The trim removed 1 base at V and 3 bases at J, leaving 3 bases unmatched. The CDR3 bases are TGTGCCAGCAGCTTGAGGGGGCCCTACTATGGCTACACCTTC. Amino acid sequence: CASSLRGPYYGYTF.

This clonotype was picked up a small number of times. The rearrangement joins TRBV27 to TRBJ2-7; 7 bases are shared with TRBD1. Germline V gives CDR1 MNHEY, CDR2 SMNVEV (reference sequence). This CDR3 region has 14 residues. With 6 bases clipped from V and 4 bases from J, the junction kept 9 bases outside the gene matches. The CDR3: CASSPRTGLYEQYF. In nucleotides, the CDR3 is TGTGCCAGCAGCCCGAGGACAGGACTTTACGAGCAGTACTTC.

Written as DNA, the CDR3 is TGTGCCAGCAGCTCAAGTCGAAGGGCCTATGGCTACACCTTC. It specifies CASSSSRRAYGYTF. The rearrangement links TRBV6-5 to TRBJ1-2; D remains ambiguous. Germline CDR1 and CDR2: MNHEY and SVGAGI. The CDR3 contains 14 residues. Trimming removed 6 bases at V and 4 bases at J, with 15 bases between.

The CDR3 loop is CASSFTSDRVTQYF. In DNA form, the CDR3 reads TGTGCCAGCAGCTTTACCTCGGACAGGGTAACGCAGTATTTT. The chain is built from TRBV13 and TRBJ2-3, with 8 bases that match TRBD1. V shed 3 bases and J 9 bases; nucleotides not matched to a gene: 8. Germline assignment: CDR1 PRHDT and CDR2 FYEKMQ (reference sequence). CDR3 length: 14 residues.

This clonotype showed up just a few times. The chain couples TRBV20-1 to TRBJ2-3, with D tentatively TRBD2 (6 bases). Germline V lookup: CDR1 DFQATT, CDR2 SNEGSKA (reference sequence). V was clipped by 6 bases and J by 2 bases, with 24 bases between them. CDR3 length: 17 amino acids. Here the CDR3 DNA reads TGCAGTGCCGAATTGAAGTCTGGCGGAGGGGTCACAGATACGCAGTATTTT. Encoded protein: CSAELKSGGGVTDTQYF.

This clonotype was seen only a few times. The gene calls are TRBV6-5 and TRBJ2-7, with 13 bases lining up with TRBD2. This CDR3 has 16 residues. Germline V gene data show CDR1 as MNHEY and CDR2 as SVGAGI. V gave up 4 bases and J gave up 7 bases; unmatched junction bases: 10. CDR3 sequence: CASSFPGLAGAREQYF. DNA of the CDR3: TGTGCCAGCAGTTTTCCAGGACTAGCGGGAGCAAGAGAGCAGTACTTC.

The V call is TRBV7-9, the J call TRBJ2-7, with D possibly being TRBD2 (6 bases). Germline CDR1 is SEHNR and CDR2 is FQNEAQ (reference sequence). The CDR3 is 14 residues long. Trimming stripped 5 bases from V and 6 bases from J, with 17 bases between. This CDR3 reads CASSPISQGLEQYF. CDR3 bases: TGTGCCAGCAGCCCTATATCCCAGGGACTCGAGCAGTACTTC.

This chain joins TRBV5-1 and TRBJ2-4, with TRBD1 identical over 10 bases. CDR3 length: 22 amino acids. Trimming cost V 4 bases and J 1 base; bases outside gene matches: 23. The germline CDR1 and CDR2 sequences are SGHRS and YFSETQ. The CDR3, as DNA: TGCGCCAGCAGCCCCCTACCCGACAGGGGGCAAATCTACTCCAGCGCCAAAAACATTCAGTACTTC. Translation gives CASSPLPDRGQIYSSAKNIQYF.

The chain employs TRBV20-1 and TRBJ2-1; maybe TRBD1 (6 bases). The assigned J gene may be wrong: the sequence end matches TRBJ2-7 better. Germline-derived CDR1 and CDR2 are DFQATT and SNEGSKA (reference sequence). This CDR3 contains 15 residues. The CDR3 DNA sequence: TGCAGTGCCTCAAGTTCGGGTTCATGGGACAATGAGCAGTACTTC. Protein product: CSASSSGSWDNEQYF.

V and J are TRBV7-2 and TRBJ2-5; D is possibly TRBD2 (6 bases). The end of the DNA aligns better with TRBJ2-7, so the J call may be wrong. The CDR3 contains 14 residues. Germline V gene lookup returns CDR1 SGHTA and CDR2 FQGNSA. CDR3 amino acids: CASSASVIAYEQYF. The CDR3 DNA reads as TGTGCCAGCAGCGCTAGCGTGATCGCCTACGAGCAGTACTTC.

The table lists this clonotype with many counts. The chain is built from TRBV27 and TRBJ2-3; 7 bases are shared with TRBD1. The length of the CDR3 is 15 residues. CDR1 MNHEY and CDR2 SMNVEV come from the germline V gene (reference sequence). V was clipped by 2 bases and J by 0 bases; unmatched bases: 2. The DNA of the CDR3 is TGTGCCAGCAGTTTAAGGGGACAGAGCACAGATACGCAGTATTTT. It is translated as CASSLRGQSTDTQYF.

As concerns this clonotype: A much more abundant neighbour one base away suggests this may be a read error. This chain uses TRBV29-1 with TRBJ1-2, with 10 positions matching TRBD1. Per the germline V gene, CDR1 is SQVTM and CDR2 is ANQGSEA. J lost 7 bases, V lost 4 bases, and 6 bases had no gene match. The CDR3 has 13 residues. The CDR3 DNA reads as TGCAGCGTTGGGGGACAGGGGTTCTCTGGCTACACCTTC. Its protein is CSVGGQGFSGYTF.